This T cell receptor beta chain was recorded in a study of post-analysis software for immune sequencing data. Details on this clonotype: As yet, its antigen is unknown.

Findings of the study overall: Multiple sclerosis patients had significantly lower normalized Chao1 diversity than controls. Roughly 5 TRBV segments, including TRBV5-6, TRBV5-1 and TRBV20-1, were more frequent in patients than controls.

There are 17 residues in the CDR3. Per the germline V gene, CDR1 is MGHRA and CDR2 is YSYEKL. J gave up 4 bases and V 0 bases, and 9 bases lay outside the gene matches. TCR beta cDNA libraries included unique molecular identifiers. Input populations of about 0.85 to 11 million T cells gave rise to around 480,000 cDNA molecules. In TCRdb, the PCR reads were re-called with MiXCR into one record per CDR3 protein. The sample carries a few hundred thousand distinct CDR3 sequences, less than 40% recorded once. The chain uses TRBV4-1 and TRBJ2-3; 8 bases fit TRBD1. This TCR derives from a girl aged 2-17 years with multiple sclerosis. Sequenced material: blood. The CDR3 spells CASSQDQAQGEADTQYF. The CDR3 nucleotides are TGCGCCAGCAGCCAAGATCAGGCACAGGGGGAGGCAGATACGCAGTATTTT.